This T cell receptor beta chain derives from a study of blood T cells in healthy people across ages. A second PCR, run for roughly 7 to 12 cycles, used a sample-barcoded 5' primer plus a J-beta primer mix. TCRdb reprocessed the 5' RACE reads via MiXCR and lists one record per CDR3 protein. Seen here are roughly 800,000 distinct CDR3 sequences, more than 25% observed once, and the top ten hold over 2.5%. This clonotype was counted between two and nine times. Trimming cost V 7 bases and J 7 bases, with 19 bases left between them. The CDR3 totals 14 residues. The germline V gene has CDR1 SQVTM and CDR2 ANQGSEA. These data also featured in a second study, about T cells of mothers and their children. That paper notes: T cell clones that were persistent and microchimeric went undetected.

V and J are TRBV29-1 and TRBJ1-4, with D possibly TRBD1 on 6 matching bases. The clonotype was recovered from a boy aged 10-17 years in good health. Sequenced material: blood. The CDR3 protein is CSAILQGRGEKLFF. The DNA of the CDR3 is TGCAGCGCAATTCTTCAGGGGAGGGGTGAAAAACTGTTTTTT.